Each of the 32 T cell receptor beta chains below was sequenced from the same sample in a study of synovial regulatory T cells in juvenile arthritis. Clones were sequenced by immunoSEQ multiplex PCR, and TCRdb holds only the in-frame ones, with some missing. This sample contains roughly 2,800 clones. Matched peripheral blood accompanied the synovial fluid taken from each patient with active arthritis. The sequenced material came from Treg cells from the synovium. Receptors were obtained from a donor aged 2-30 years with juvenile idiopathic arthritis.

The chain employs TRBV28 and TRBJ1-5; the D gene TCRdb calls, TRBD1, cannot be checked with no DNA. The CDR3 totals 14 residues. DNA for this receptor is not on file. In germline, CDR1 is MDHEN, CDR2 SYDVKM. The CDR3 spells CASSTQGSNQPQHF.

V and J are TRBV5-1 and TRBJ2-5; without DNA, the TCRdb call of TRBD1 cannot be checked. From germline, CDR1 is SGHRS and CDR2 YFSETQ. CDR3 length: 15 residues. DNA for this receptor is not on file. CDR3 region: CASSLWAGYQETQYF.

Frequency places this clone as medium-sized. The chain carries TRBV14 and TRBJ2-5; TCRdb lists TRBD1, though no DNA is available to test this call. The CDR3 loop spans 15 amino acids. DNA is not on record. Per germline, CDR1 SGHDN and CDR2 FVKESK. The CDR3 here is CASSGRTGPAGTQYF.

CDR3 residues: CASSLSYEQYF. The chain recombines TRBV27 with TRBJ2-7. The germline V gene encodes CDR1 MNHEY and CDR2 SMNVEV (reference sequence). CDR3 length: 11 amino acids. No nucleotide data were recorded.

The rearrangement joins TRBV7-2 to TRBJ1-2. The CDR3 is made up of 15 amino acids. No DNA accompanies this entry. Germline V lookup: CDR1 SGHTA, CDR2 FQGNSA. The CDR3 reads CASSLIGGPGNGYTF.

This rearrangement joins TRBV4-1 to TRBJ1-5; TCRdb's D call, TRBD1, is unchecked because there is no DNA. CDR1 and CDR2 (germline): MGHRA, YSYEKL. This CDR3 is 13 amino acids long. The protein alone is recorded here. The CDR3: CASSGQRNQPQHF.

This clone ranks as medium-sized in terms of frequency. The rearrangement uses TRBV15 and TRBJ2-7. The CDR3 loop spans 14 amino acids. DNA is not recorded here. Germline V lookup: CDR1 LNHNV, CDR2 YYDKDF (reference sequence). The CDR3 sequence: CAESPGPLTYEQYF.

According to its frequency, this clone is medium-sized. The V gene is TRBV28, the J gene TRBJ1-5; TCRdb calls TRBD1, which cannot be checked without DNA. The CDR3 extends over 14 amino acids. No DNA sequence is on record. CDR1 and CDR2 (germline): MDHEN, SYDVKM. The CDR3 sequence is CASSYGQSNQPQHF.

The CDR3: CASSLGQPTGELFF. V gene TRBV5-1 combines with J gene TRBJ2-2. The CDR3 sequence is 14 residues long. No nucleotide data were recorded. Germline-derived CDR1 and CDR2 are SGHRS and YFSETQ.

The chain is built from TRBV6-1 and TRBJ2-7; TCRdb's assignment of TRBD2 cannot be checked, as there is no DNA. This CDR3 comprises 14 residues. No DNA appears here. The germline V gene has CDR1 MNHNS and CDR2 SASEGT. CDR3 in amino acids: CASSEAELVGEQYF.

The rearrangement joins TRBV6-5 to TRBJ2-4; TCRdb's D call of TRBD2 is untestable without DNA. The germline V gene has CDR1 MNHEY and CDR2 SVGAGI. CDR3 length: 15 residues. The DNA is not on file. The CDR3 loop reads CASRSGIGAKNIQYF.

The V and J genes are TRBV11-2 and TRBJ1-5. Per the germline V gene, CDR1 is SGHAT and CDR2 is FQNNGV. This CDR3 contains 13 residues. No DNA sequence was recorded. CDR3 sequence reads: CASSFSRDQPQHF.

This chain connects TRBV5-1 to TRBJ1-2. This CDR3 spans 15 amino acids. No DNA is recorded. Germline lookup yields CDR1 SGHRS and CDR2 YFSETQ. Here the CDR3 reads CASSLALSLGYGYTF.

This clone registers medium-sized (0.01 to 0.1%) by frequency. This rearrangement joins TRBV6-5 to TRBJ1-1. CDR3 size: 13 residues. The DNA is not on file. The V gene's germline CDR1 is MNHEY and CDR2 SVGAGI. CDR3 amino acids: CASSYLQSAEAFF.

This chain joins TRBV7-8 and TRBJ2-7; absent DNA, TCRdb's TRBD1 call cannot be checked. The CDR3 totals 13 residues. The nucleotide record is missing. CDR1 SGHVS and CDR2 FQNEAQ come from the germline V gene. The CDR3 spells CASSLRQVYEQYF.

The V gene is TRBV19, the J gene TRBJ1-6; TCRdb's D call, TRBD1, is unchecked because there is no DNA. This CDR3 comprises 18 residues. No DNA sequence was recorded. Germline lookup yields CDR1 LNHDA and CDR2 SQIVND (reference sequence). The CDR3 sequence: CASSMIGQGATYNSPLHF. Combining the CDR3 with reference TRBV19 and TRBJ1-6 gives the whole variable domain DGGITQSPKYLFRKEGQNVTLSCEQNLNHDAMYWYRQDPGQGLRLIYYSQIVNDFQKGDIAEGYSVSREKKESFPLTVTSAQKNPTAFYLCASSMIGQGATYNSPLHFGNGTRLTVT.

Considering frequency, this clone is medium-sized. This chain's CDR3 is CASSLGFPGGEQYF. The V call is TRBV7-8, the J call TRBJ2-7; there is no DNA to check the TCRdb D call of TRBD2. CDR1 and CDR2 (germline): SGHVS, FQNEAQ. The length of the CDR3 is 14 residues. The DNA is not on file.

V usage is TRBV29-1 and J usage is TRBJ1-5. Germline V gene lookup returns CDR1 SQVTM and CDR2 ANQGSEA. This CDR3 region has 12 residues. The DNA sequence is not available. The CDR3 loop reads CSVQQGGQPQHF.

The genes are TRBV6-5 and TRBJ1-2. This CDR3 is built from 15 residues. Only the protein is available. Germline CDR1 and CDR2: MNHEY and SVGAGI. Here the CDR3 reads CASSYFGAGNYGYTF.

The chain has TRBV4-3 and TRBJ1-4. The CDR3 has 15 amino acids. This entry has no DNA. Germline V CDR1 and CDR2: LGHNA, YSLEER. The CDR3 spells CASSQGGFGDEKLFF.

Measured by frequency, this clone is medium-sized (0.01 to 0.1%). The rearrangement links TRBV6-5 to TRBJ1-5; as DNA is missing, the TRBD1 call by TCRdb cannot be tested. The germline V gene has CDR1 MNHEY and CDR2 SVGAGI. This CDR3 is built from 12 residues. No DNA sequence is on record. CDR3 protein: CASLRENQPQHF.

V and J are TRBV5-1 and TRBJ1-1; TCRdb reports TRBD1, a call that lacks DNA to check it against. The CDR3 totals 16 residues. No DNA has been recorded. CDR1 and CDR2 from the germline V gene are SGHRS and YFSETQ. The CDR3 reads CASSRLGNREQSEAFF.

Judged by frequency, this clone is medium-sized. CDR3 in amino acids: CASSRRWGAEAFF. The chain is built from TRBV7-2 and TRBJ1-1. The CDR3 length is 13 residues. Nucleotide data are not available. Germline assignment: CDR1 SGHTA and CDR2 FQGNSA.

The chain employs TRBV29-1 and TRBJ2-4; the D call of TRBD2 rests on TCRdb alone, since no DNA is present to check it. CDR1 and CDR2 (germline): SQVTM, ANQGSEA. This CDR3 contains 14 residues. DNA is not recorded here. This CDR3 is CSVESGRAPHIQYF.

This clone is called medium-sized based on its frequency. The genes are TRBV19 and TRBJ1-5. Germline V CDR1 and CDR2: LNHDA, SQIVND (reference sequence). The CDR3 is 15 residues long. The DNA sequence is not available. This CDR3 reads CASSIQGLVNQPQHF.

The chain employs TRBV7-9 and TRBJ2-3; without DNA, the TCRdb call of TRBD2 cannot be checked. Germline V CDR1 and CDR2: SEHNR, FQNEAQ (reference sequence). The CDR3 is 16 amino acids. No coding sequence is recorded. The CDR3 protein is CASSLQLAGGADTQYF. The entire variable domain, with the rest obtained from reference TRBV7-9 and TRBJ2-3, is as follows: DTGVSQNPRHKITKRGQNVTFRCDPISEHNRLYWYRQTLGQGPEFLTYFQNEAQLEKSRLLSDRFSAERPKGSFSTLEIQRTEQGDSAMYLCASSLQLAGGADTQYFGPGTRLTVL.

The chain uses TRBV7-9 and TRBJ2-7; TCRdb picks TRBD1, but there is no DNA to check that call. Germline V lookup: CDR1 SEHNR, CDR2 FQNEAQ (reference sequence). CDR3 size: 15 residues. DNA for this receptor is not on file. The CDR3 sequence: CASSEGQGAFYEQYF.

In terms of frequency, this clone is medium-sized. This chain connects TRBV15 to TRBJ1-5; absent DNA, TCRdb's TRBD1 call cannot be checked. The CDR3 runs 13 residues. Only the protein sequence is given. In germline, CDR1 is LNHNV, CDR2 YYDKDF (reference sequence). CDR3 sequence: CATAATGAQPQHF.

The rearrangement joins TRBV6-6 to TRBJ2-3; the TCRdb call, TRBD2, lacks DNA for checking. There are 16 residues in the CDR3. The coding DNA is unavailable. The V gene's germline CDR1 is MNHNY and CDR2 SVGAGI (reference sequence). The CDR3 reads CASSYSPGLVTDTQYF.

The rearrangement joins TRBV5-6 to TRBJ2-2; checking the TCRdb D call of TRBD2 is not possible without DNA. Germline CDR1 and CDR2: SGHDT and YYEEEE. The CDR3 sequence is 14 residues long. The entry carries no DNA sequence. CDR3 region: CASSLVGGTGELFF.

The chain combines TRBV18 with TRBJ1-1. The CDR3 contains 15 residues. No DNA appears here. The V gene's germline CDR1 is KGHSH and CDR2 LQKENI. CDR3 residues: CASSPRAARNTEAFF. Supplemented by reference TRBV18 and TRBJ1-1, the full variable domain reads NAGVMQNPRHLVRRRGQEARLRCSPMKGHSHVYWYRQLPEEGLKFMVYLQKENIIDESGMPKERFSAEFPKEGPSILRIQQVVRGDSAAYFCASSPRAARNTEAFFGQGTRLTVV.

This clone is deemed medium-sized by its frequency. The V call is TRBV5-1, the J call TRBJ2-1; TCRdb's assignment of TRBD2 cannot be checked, as there is no DNA. The CDR3 length is 20 residues. The entry carries no DNA sequence. CDR1 is SGHRS, CDR2 YFSETQ, per germline. CDR3 sequence reads: CASSLANPGLAGDTQGEQFF.